This TCR beta chain derives from a study of prognosis after radiotherapy for stage I lung cancer. For the study at large: Adenocarcinoma was the tumor type in twelve patients, squamous cell carcinoma in roughly seven.

It was by two-round multiplex PCR that TCR beta CDR3 was amplified from genomic DNA. Primers (each specific to one TRBV or TRBJ gene) were used in first-round PCR. TCRdb analysed the multiplex PCR reads with MiXCR anew, one entry per CDR3 protein. Of about 13,000 distinct CDR3 sequences in the sample, roughly 50% were seen once. The TCR was taken from a donor aged 50 or older with non-small cell lung cancer. Sequences were derived from PBMCs, sampled before or after stereotactic body radiation therapy (not recorded which).

The CDR3, as DNA: TGTGCCAGTAGTGGGGGGAGGTACAATTATCAGTTCTTC. It specifies CASSGGRYNYQFF. V and J are TRBV19 and TRBJ2-1, with D perhaps TRBD2 (6 bases). This CDR3 region has 13 residues. V shed 5 bases and J shed 13 bases, with 18 bases lying between them. CDR1 is LNHDA and CDR2 is SQIVND in the germline V gene (reference sequence).